Here is one T cell receptor (beta chain) with its context. The sample belongs to a study of blood T cell repertoires in COVID-19. Study-wide context: Sites across the United States, Italy and Spain contributed samples from acute and convalescent COVID-19. T cells, B-cell-depleted T cells, or PBMCs supplied cDNA or gDNA.

In the original analysis: For nucleated cells, counts were estimated from reference gene primer amplification. Sequencing was performed with immunoSEQ multiplex PCR; in TCRdb, only in-frame clones are kept and a portion is missing. For V, J and clone size, that table is used; D and trimming come from the DNA. The sample contains about 73,000 clones, approximately 84% of which appear only once. V shed 3 bases and J 4 bases; nucleotides not matched to a gene: 5. The CDR3 is made up of 15 amino acids. CDR1 SGHRS and CDR2 YFSETQ come from the germline V gene. Sequenced: peripheral blood. This sequence originates from a human donor in a cohort sampled during active COVID-19. This sequence joins TRBV5-1 and TRBJ1-5; TRBD1 matches 9 bases. The CDR3 coding sequence is TGCGCCAGCAGCTGGACCGGACAGGGGAATCAGCCCCAGCATTTT. The encoded protein is CASSWTGQGNQPQHF. The full variable domain, in which reference TRBV5-1 and TRBJ1-5 provide the parts outside the CDR3, is KAGVTQTPRYLIKTRGQQVTLSCSPISGHRSVSWYQQTPGQGLQFLFEYFSETQRNKGNFPGRFSGRQFSNSRSEMNVSTLELGDSALYLCASSWTGQGNQPQHFGDGTRLSIL.